Below, 25 T cell receptor gamma chains from the same sample are listed, as sequenced in a study of γδ T cells in repeated Plasmodium falciparum infection. Flow sorting of PBMC yielded separate Vgamma9/Vdelta2+ and Vdelta2-negative gammadelta T cell populations for bulk repertoire analysis. TCRdb fed the multiplex PCR reads to CATT. The table lists approximately 30,000 gamma-chain clones, about 1.5% of them singletons. Sequenced input: gamma-delta T cells from blood. These receptors came from a pool of human donors (malaria-infected and uninfected, not separated).

As regards this clone: The likely explanation is a read error, given a far larger clone one base away. Other DNA sequences within the sample encode an identical CDR3. The CDR3 DNA reads TGTGCCACCTGGGACGGCTTCAAAGGTTATAAGAAACTCTTC. Its translation is CATWDGFKGYKKLF. The rearrangement links TRGV2 to TRGJ1 or TRGJ2. From germline, CDR1 is EGSNGY and CDR2 YDSYNSKV. CDR3 size: 14 residues.

Comments on this clone: The TCRdb protein comes from a much larger clone and disagrees with this DNA's translation at residue 12, likely due to a read error; the protein given here is derived from the DNA. The sample carries other DNA sequences with the same CDR3. The J gene went uncalled, whereas the V gene is TRGV9. Germline V gene data show CDR1 as GITISATS and CDR2 as ISYDGTV (reference sequence). The CDR3 contains 14 residues. CDR3: CALWEVQRGYKELF. CDR3 nucleotides: TGTGCCTTGTGGGAGGTGCAGAGGGGATATAAGGAACTCTTT.

This clone has a handful of counts. The likely explanation is a read error, given a far larger clone one base away. In the same sample, other DNA sequences code for this CDR3. No J gene call was made, and the V gene is TRGV9. CDR1 is GITISATS and CDR2 is ISYDGTV in the germline V gene (reference sequence). This CDR3 region has 18 residues. CDR3 amino acids: CALWEVEPQELGKKIKVF. The CDR3 DNA follows: TGTGCCTTGTGGGAGGTGGAACCTCAAGAGTTGGGCAAAAAAATCAAGGTGTTT.

This clone was recorded many times. A read error likely explains this, since a far larger clone differs by one base. The sample holds other DNA sequences that translate to the same CDR3. The CDR3 DNA reads TGTGCCACCTGGGACAGTCCGGGAGGTTATAAGAAACTCTTT. Protein product: CATWDSPGGYKKLF. The chain combines TRGV3 with TRGJ1 or TRGJ2. TCRdb does not report a J gene; here it was assigned by matching the DNA to germline references. Germline CDR1 and CDR2: VTNTFY and YDVSTARD (reference sequence). After removal of 1 base from V and 6 bases from J, the junction contained 9 bases not matched to a gene. This CDR3 contains 14 residues.

About this clone: The protein recorded in TCRdb matches a much larger clone and deviates from this DNA's translation at residue 3, suggesting a read error; the protein here is obtained by translating the DNA. The chain employs TRGV2 and TRGJ1 or TRGJ2. The J gene was not available in TCRdb and was assigned here by matching the DNA to germline segments. This CDR3 is built from 13 residues. Germline V gene sequence: CDR1 EGSNGY, CDR2 YDSYNSKV. The DNA of the CDR3 is TGTGCCGCCTGGGACGTCCTAAGGAATAAGAAACTCTTT. As protein: CAAWDVLRNKKLF.

As for this clone: TCRdb shows a much larger clone's protein in place of this DNA's translation, and the two differ at residue 5, likely through a read error; the protein shown is translated from the DNA. The gene calls are TRGV9 and TRGJ1 or TRGJ2. In the absence of a J gene in TCRdb, the DNA was matched to germline to assign it here. The CDR3 has 13 residues. Germline V gives CDR1 GITISATS, CDR2 ISYDGTV (reference sequence). The CDR3: CALWVVHDYKKLF. CDR3 coding DNA: TGTGCCTTGTGGGTGGTGCACGATTATAAGAAACTCTTT.

As concerns this clone: A far larger clone differs by one base, so this is likely a read error. The sample has other DNA sequences that encode this CDR3 too. No J gene was assigned, while the V gene was called as TRGV3. Germline V CDR1 and CDR2: VTNTFY, YDVSTARD (reference sequence). The CDR3 is 14 amino acids. The CDR3 loop reads CATWEASWNYKKLF. The CDR3 DNA reads TGTGCCACCTGGGAGGCCTCTTGGAATTATAAGAAACTCTTC.

A remark on this clone: One base separates it from a far larger clone, so it is likely a read error. Other DNA sequences within the sample encode an identical CDR3. The CDR3 nucleotides read TGTGCCTTGTGGGAGGTGGAGGTTGAATATAAGAAGCTCTTT. Translation: CALWEVEVEYKKLF. A V gene of TRGV9 was called, but no J gene was assigned. The CDR3 runs 14 residues. CDR1 is GITISATS, CDR2 ISYDGTV, per germline (reference sequence).

This clone was seen a handful of times. TCRdb's protein for this DNA is that of a much larger clone and differs from the translation at residue 3, likely a read error; the protein shown is the DNA translation. This chain connects TRGV5 to TRGJP1. The CDR3 loop spans 13 amino acids. Germline loops: CDR1 VINAFY, CDR2 YDVSNSKD. CDR3 sequence: CAAWDGTGWFKIF. DNA for the CDR3: TGTGCCGCCTGGGACGGAACTGGTTGGTTCAAGATATTT.

This clone was seen repeatedly, ten times or more. The chain employs TRGV4 and TRGJP1. In germline, CDR1 is EGSTGY, CDR2 YDSYTSSV. The length of the CDR3 is 15 residues. J was trimmed by 3 bases and V by 0 bases; bases with no gene match: 4. CDR3 nucleotides: TGTGCCACCTGGGATGGGCTTGCCACTGGTTGGTTCAAGATATTT. It specifies CATWDGLATGWFKIF.

This clone was seen more than once but under ten times. TCRdb pairs this DNA with a much larger clone's protein that differs at residue 9, likely a read error; the protein shown was translated from the DNA. The chain recombines TRGV2 with TRGJP2. The J gene was not available in TCRdb and was assigned here by matching the DNA to germline segments. CDR1 is EGSNGY, CDR2 YDSYNSKV, per germline. The CDR3 spans 13 residues. DNA of the CDR3: TGTGCCACCTGGGGGGTTAGTGATGGGATCAAGACGTTT. Amino acid sequence: CATWGVSDGIKTF.

This clone was seen only a few times. Translating this DNA gives a protein that differs at residue 4 from the TCRdb one, which belongs to a much larger clone; a read error is likely, and the protein shown is this translation. The chain has TRGV4 and TRGJ1 or TRGJ2. TCRdb offers no J gene call, so here the DNA was matched to germline to obtain one. Unmatched junction bases numbered 14, after V lost 9 bases and J lost 3 bases. This CDR3 contains 14 residues. CDR1 EGSTGY and CDR2 YDSYTSSV come from the germline V gene. The CDR3 is CATRASSGYYKKLF. The CDR3 DNA follows: TGTGCCACCCGGGCCTCTTCGGGTTATTATAAGAAACTCTTT.

The table lists this clone with a few counts. A single base is all that separates this from a far larger clone, so a read error is likely. This same CDR3 is encoded by further DNA sequences in the sample. V gene TRGV9 combines with J gene TRGJ1 or TRGJ2. Since TCRdb gives no J gene, matching the DNA to germline was used here to assign it. Germline V CDR1 and CDR2: GITISATS, ISYDGTV (reference sequence). This CDR3 is built from 11 residues. V gave up 3 bases and J gave up 12 bases; unmatched junction bases: 8. This CDR3 is CALWEQKVKLF. The DNA of the CDR3 is TGTGCCTTGTGGGAGCAGAAAGTGAAACTCTTT.

A word on this clone: The protein TCRdb lists belongs to a much larger clone and differs from this DNA's translation at residue 10, which points to a read error; the protein shown is made from the DNA. CDR3 amino acids: CATWEGSDWVKTF. The CDR3 region has the DNA TGTGCCACCTGGGAGGGAAGTGATTGGGTCAAGACGTTT. The rearrangement uses TRGV2 and TRGJP2. Germline lookup yields CDR1 EGSNGY and CDR2 YDSYNSKV. The CDR3 is 13 residues long.

This clone was seen at least ten times. This chain connects TRGV9 to TRGJ1 or TRGJ2. Unmatched junction bases numbered 5, after V lost 0 bases and J lost 6 bases. Germline assignment: CDR1 GITISATS and CDR2 ISYDGTV (reference sequence). The CDR3 runs 13 residues. The CDR3 loop reads CALWEVRLYKKLF. For the CDR3, the DNA is TGTGCCTTGTGGGAGGTGCGTCTTTATAAGAAACTCTTT.

This clone showed up many times. TCRdb's entry gives the protein of a much larger clone, which mismatches this DNA's translation at residue 12, likely from a read error; the protein reported here is translated from the DNA. The chain couples TRGV9 to TRGJP. No J gene was available from TCRdb, and it was assigned here by a germline match of the DNA. Germline V CDR1 and CDR2: GITISATS, ISYDGTV (reference sequence). This CDR3 has 15 amino acids. The CDR3 loop reads CALWEVLLGKKTKVF. The CDR3 DNA sequence: TGTGCCTTGTGGGAGGTGTTGTTGGGCAAAAAAACCAAGGTATTT.

This clone has only a few counts. One base separates it from a far larger clone, so it is likely a read error. This specimen includes other DNA sequences encoding the same CDR3. No call exists for the J gene, whereas the V gene is TRGV3. Germline CDR1 and CDR2: VTNTFY and YDVSTARD (reference sequence). CDR3 length: 10 residues. CDR3 sequence (DNA): TGTGCCACTCTGAGACATAAGAAACTCTTC. This translates into CATLRHKKLF.

This clone was recorded many times. This likely reflects a read error, since a far larger clone is one base away. At the DNA level, this CDR3 is encoded by other sequences in the same sample as well. The rearrangement uses TRGV9 and TRGJP. The J gene comes from matching the DNA to germline here; TCRdb lacks it. The germline gives CDR1 GITISATS, CDR2 ISYDGTV (reference sequence). This CDR3 has 17 residues. The CDR3 protein is CALWEVLRELGKKIKVF. CDR3 nucleotide sequence: TGTGCCTTGTGGGAGGTATTAAGAGAGTTGGGCAAAAAGATCAAGGTATTT.

In the case of this clone: TCRdb lists the protein of a much larger clone for this DNA, which differs at residue 3, so this is likely a read error; the protein given here is translated from the DNA itself. The J gene is TRGJ1 or TRGJ2, the V gene TRGV4. Because TCRdb records no J gene, it was assigned here through a match of the DNA to germline. Germline CDR1 EGSTGY, CDR2 YDSYTSSV. The CDR3 runs to 14 residues. The CDR3 DNA is TGTGCCTCCTGGGATGGGCCCCTTAGGTATAAGAAACTCTTT. Amino acids: CASWDGPLRYKKLF.

This clone was seen repeatedly, ten times or more. The chain uses TRGV5 and TRGJ1 or TRGJ2. TCRdb is silent on the J gene; assignment here came from matching the DNA to germline. Trimming at V came to 5 bases and at J to 12 bases, leaving 19 bases not matched to a gene. The V gene's germline CDR1 is VINAFY and CDR2 YDVSNSKD. The CDR3 loop spans 14 amino acids. The DNA of the CDR3 is TGTGCCACCTGGGTCCCTCGTGCGGCAAGGGTGAAACTCTTT. Its translation is CATWVPRAARVKLF.

Details on this clone: The amino acid sequence in TCRdb belongs to a much larger clone and departs from this DNA's translation at residue 7, likely a sequencing read error; the sequence shown is translated from the DNA. CDR3 sequence (DNA): TGTGCCACCTGGGACCCTTCTCTAACTTATAAGAAACTCTTT. It specifies CATWDPSLTYKKLF. The V gene is TRGV4, the J gene TRGJ1 or TRGJ2. The CDR3 runs 14 residues. V lost 4 bases and J lost 6; bases outside the gene matches: 12. Germline V gene sequence: CDR1 EGSTGY, CDR2 YDSYTSSV.

This clone was seen ten or more times. The CDR3: CATWDRRGYKKLF. Written as DNA, the CDR3 is TGTGCCACCTGGGACAGGCGAGGCTATAAGAAACTCTTT. The chain couples TRGV5 to TRGJ1 or TRGJ2. There are 13 residues in the CDR3. Trimming at V came to 0 bases and at J to 7 bases, leaving 6 bases not matched to a gene. In germline, CDR1 is VINAFY, CDR2 YDVSNSKD.

This clone was picked up many times. This probably arose from a read error, given a far larger clone one base away. This same CDR3 is encoded by further DNA sequences in the sample. The chain recombines TRGV9 with TRGJ1 or TRGJ2. No J gene was available from TCRdb, and it was assigned here by a germline match of the DNA. Germline V CDR1 and CDR2: GITISATS, ISYDGTV (reference sequence). CDR3 length equals 13 residues. The ends lost 3 bases at V and 6 bases at J; junction bases unmatched: 8. CDR3 region: CALWESSGYKKLF. DNA of the CDR3: TGTGCCTTGTGGGAGTCTAGCGGTTATAAGAAACTCTTT.

Notes on this clone: TCRdb attributes to this sequence the protein of a much larger clone, which differs from the DNA translation at residue 9; a read error is likely, and the protein displayed is translated from the DNA. The gene calls are TRGV9 and TRGJP. No J gene was available from TCRdb, and it was assigned here by a germline match of the DNA. Per the germline V gene, CDR1 is GITISATS and CDR2 is ISYDGTV (reference sequence). CDR3 length: 18 residues. With V trimmed by 0 bases and J by 7 bases, 9 bases remained unmatched. CDR3 nucleotides: TGTGCCTTGTGGGAGGTGGGTACGCATGAGTTGGGCAAAAAAATCAAGGTATTT. It yields the protein CALWEVGTHELGKKIKVF.

In its sample, this clone was seen many times. This DNA's translation differs at residue 3 from TCRdb's protein, which comes from a much larger clone; a read error is likely, and the protein shown is translated from the DNA. The V gene is TRGV2, the J gene TRGJ1 or TRGJ2. The CDR3 is 13 residues long. Germline V gene data show CDR1 as EGSNGY and CDR2 as YDSYNSKV. The CDR3 reads CAIWDGRYYKKLF. In DNA form, the CDR3 reads TGTGCCATCTGGGACGGGCGTTATTATAAGAAACTCTTT.